This T cell receptor beta chain was identified during a study of cytomegalovirus exposure and HLA in healthy donors. V was trimmed by 1 base and J by 1 base, leaving 5 bases between them. The CDR3 has 14 residues. Germline V gives CDR1 LNHDA, CDR2 SQIVND (reference sequence). 13 Jbeta primers and 60 Vbeta primers were used for the PCR. Repertoires were generated with immunoSEQ multiplex PCR, while TCRdb's copy carries only in-frame clones and drops some. The profile shows 200,000 to 250,000 clones, around 88% of them singletons. The chain employs TRBV19 and TRBJ1-3; D call uncertain. The TCR sequence derives from a woman in her late teens or twenties in good health and CMV-seronegative. The sequenced sample was PBMCs. The CDR3 sequence: CASSIGGSGNTIYF. DNA for the CDR3: TGTGCCAGTAGTATAGGAGGGTCTGGAAACACCATATATTTT.